This TCR beta chain was identified during a study of T cells in women clearing cervical HPV infection. The assay was immunoSEQ multiplex PCR, and TCRdb's table has in-frame clones only and misses some. The sample table includes approximately 44,000 clones. Notes on this clone: The CDR3 end is not reached by the read, which stops 3 residues before it; the germline J gene fills it in.

Trimming stripped 3 bases from V and 5 bases from J, with 17 bases between. Germline loops: CDR1 SEHNR, CDR2 FQNEAQ (reference sequence). CDR3 size: 15 residues. The TCR sequence derives from a woman between 18 and 70 years old with a cervical HPV16 infection that either progressed to CIN3+ or cleared (not recorded which). This chain uses TRBV7-9 with TRBJ2-7; D might be TRBD1 or TRBD2, each matching 6 bases. Sample: blood buffy coat. Partial CDR3 DNA: TGTGCCAGCAGCTTGACAGGAGGGGTGTCGAACGAG. It specifies CASSLTGGVSNE. The entire CDR3 is CASSLTGGVSNEQYF.